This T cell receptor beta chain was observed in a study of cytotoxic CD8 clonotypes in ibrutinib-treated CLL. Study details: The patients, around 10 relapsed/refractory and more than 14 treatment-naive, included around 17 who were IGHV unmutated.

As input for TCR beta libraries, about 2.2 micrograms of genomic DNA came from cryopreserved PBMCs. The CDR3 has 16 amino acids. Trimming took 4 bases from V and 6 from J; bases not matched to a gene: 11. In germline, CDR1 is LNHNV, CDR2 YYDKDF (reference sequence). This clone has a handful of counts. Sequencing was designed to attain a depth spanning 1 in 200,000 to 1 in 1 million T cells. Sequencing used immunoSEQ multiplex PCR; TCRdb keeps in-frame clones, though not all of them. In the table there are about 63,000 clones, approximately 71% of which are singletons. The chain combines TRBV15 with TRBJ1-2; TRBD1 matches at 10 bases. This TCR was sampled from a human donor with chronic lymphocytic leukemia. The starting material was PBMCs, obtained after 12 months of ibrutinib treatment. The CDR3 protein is CATSKADRGTWDGYTF. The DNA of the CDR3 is TGTGCCACCAGCAAGGCGGACAGGGGGACTTGGGATGGCTACACCTTC.